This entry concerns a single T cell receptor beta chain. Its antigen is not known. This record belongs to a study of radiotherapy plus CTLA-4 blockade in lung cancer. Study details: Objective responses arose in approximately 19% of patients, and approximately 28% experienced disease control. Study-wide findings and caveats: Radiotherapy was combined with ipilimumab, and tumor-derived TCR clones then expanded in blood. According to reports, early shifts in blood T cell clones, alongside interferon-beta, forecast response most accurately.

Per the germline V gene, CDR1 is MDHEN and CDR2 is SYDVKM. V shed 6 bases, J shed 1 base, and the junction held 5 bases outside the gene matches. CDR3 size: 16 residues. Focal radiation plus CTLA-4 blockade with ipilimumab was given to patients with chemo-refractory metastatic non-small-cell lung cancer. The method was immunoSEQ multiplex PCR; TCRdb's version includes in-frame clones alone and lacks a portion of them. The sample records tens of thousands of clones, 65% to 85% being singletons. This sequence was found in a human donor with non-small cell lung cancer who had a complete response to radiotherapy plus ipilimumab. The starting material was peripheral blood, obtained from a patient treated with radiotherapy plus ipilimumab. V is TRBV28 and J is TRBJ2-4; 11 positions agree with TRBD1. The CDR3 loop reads CASSWTGGRAKNIQYF. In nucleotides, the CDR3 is TGTGCCAGCAGCTGGACAGGGGGCCGGGCCAAAAACATTCAGTACTTC.